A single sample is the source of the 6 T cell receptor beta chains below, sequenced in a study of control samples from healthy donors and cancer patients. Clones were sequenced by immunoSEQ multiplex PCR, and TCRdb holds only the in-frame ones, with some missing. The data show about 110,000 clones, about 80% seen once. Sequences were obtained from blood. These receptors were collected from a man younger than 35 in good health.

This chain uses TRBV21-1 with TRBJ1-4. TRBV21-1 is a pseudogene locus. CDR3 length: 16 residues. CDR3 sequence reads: CASSKGVRDGGEKLFF. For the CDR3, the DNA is TGTGCCAGCAGCAAAGGGGTGAGGGATGGCGGTGAAAAACTGTTTTTT.

CDR3 sequence: CASSTYSGNRYNEQFF. As DNA, the CDR3 is TGTGCCAGCAGTACCTATAGTGGAAATCGGTACAATGAGCAGTTCTTC. The chain has TRBV11-1 and TRBJ2-1; D unresolved. CDR1 SGHAT and CDR2 FQDESV come from the germline V gene (reference sequence). The CDR3 length is 16 residues. V was clipped by 6 bases and J by 4 bases, with 19 bases between them.

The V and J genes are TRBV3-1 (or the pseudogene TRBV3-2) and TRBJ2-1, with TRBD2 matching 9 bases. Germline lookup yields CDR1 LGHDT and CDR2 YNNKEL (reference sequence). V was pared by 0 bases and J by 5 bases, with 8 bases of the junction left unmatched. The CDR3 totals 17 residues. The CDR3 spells CASSQEKLAGINNEQFF. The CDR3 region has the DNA TGTGCCAGCAGCCAAGAGAAGCTAGCGGGGATCAACAATGAGCAGTTCTTC.

The CDR3 is CASSSNRAEAFF. CDR3 DNA sequence: TGTGCCAGCAGCTCGAACCGCGCTGAAGCTTTCTTT. This chain uses TRBV7-9 with TRBJ1-1; the D is unclear. Trimming pared 4 bases from V and 6 bases from J, leaving 9 bases between. This CDR3 spans 12 amino acids. The germline CDR1 and CDR2 sequences are SEHNR and FQNEAQ (reference sequence).

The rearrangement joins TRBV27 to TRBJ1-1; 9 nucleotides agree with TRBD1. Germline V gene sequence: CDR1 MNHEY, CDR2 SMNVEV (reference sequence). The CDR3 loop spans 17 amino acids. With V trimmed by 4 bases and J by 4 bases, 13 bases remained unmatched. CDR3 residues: CASSSRFPGQGGTEAFF. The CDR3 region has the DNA TGTGCCAGCAGTTCCCGATTCCCGGGACAGGGTGGCACTGAAGCTTTCTTT.

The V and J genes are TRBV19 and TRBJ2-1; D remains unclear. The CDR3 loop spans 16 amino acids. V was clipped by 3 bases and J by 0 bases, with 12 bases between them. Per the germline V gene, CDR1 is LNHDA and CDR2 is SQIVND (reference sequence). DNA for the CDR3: TGTGCCAGTAGTATTCAAATAACCAACTCCTACAATGAGCAGTTCTTC. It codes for CASSIQITNSYNEQFF.